This T cell receptor beta chain came from a study of identical twins. Regarding the study as a whole: Conclusions relied on cross-sectional statistical analysis, not following the same donors.

One entry per CDR3 protein, called by TCRdb with MiXCR from the 5' RACE reads. The top ten clones hold 0.27% of a sample with more than 1.5 million distinct CDR3 sequences, about 32% of them seen once. This CDR3 has 13 residues. Per the germline V gene, CDR1 is DFQATT and CDR2 is SNEGSKA (reference sequence). In regard to this clonotype: Its antigen is unidentified.

This TCR was sampled from a newborn girl in good health. Sequenced sample: cord blood. This chain joins TRBV20-1 and TRBJ2-4; D may be TRBD1 or TRBD2 (5 bases each). The J call is uncertain, as TRBJ2-7 better fits the DNA end. The CDR3 region is CSAERGLTYEQYF. As DNA, the CDR3 is TGCAGTGCCGAGAGGGGCTTGACCTACGAGCAGTACTTC.